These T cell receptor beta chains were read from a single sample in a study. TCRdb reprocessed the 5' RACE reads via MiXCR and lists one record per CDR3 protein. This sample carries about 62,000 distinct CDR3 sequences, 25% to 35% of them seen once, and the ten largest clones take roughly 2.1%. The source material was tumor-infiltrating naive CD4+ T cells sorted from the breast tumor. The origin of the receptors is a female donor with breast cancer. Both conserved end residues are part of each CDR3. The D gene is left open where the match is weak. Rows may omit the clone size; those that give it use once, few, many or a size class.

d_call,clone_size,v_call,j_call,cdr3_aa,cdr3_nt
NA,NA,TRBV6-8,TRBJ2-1,CASSDRTTYNEQFF,TGTGCCAGCAGTGACAGGACAACCTACAATGAGCAGTTCTTC
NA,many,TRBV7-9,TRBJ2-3,CASSLQGTDTQYF,TGTGCCAGCAGCCTCCAGGGCACAGATACGCAGTATTTT
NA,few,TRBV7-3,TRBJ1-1,CASSPGPMNTEAFF,TGTGCCAGCAGCCCCGGGCCCATGAACACTGAAGCTTTCTTT
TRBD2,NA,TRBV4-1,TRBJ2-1,CASSHLAGVNNVQFF,TGCGCCAGCAGCCACCTAGCGGGAGTTAATAATGTGCAGTTCTTC
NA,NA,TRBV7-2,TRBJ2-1,CASSDAYEQFF,TGTGCCAGCAGCGACGCCTATGAGCAGTTCTTC
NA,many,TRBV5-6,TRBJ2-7,CASTPPNPRTHEQYF,TGTGCCAGCACTCCCCCCAACCCCAGGACCCACGAGCAGTACTTC
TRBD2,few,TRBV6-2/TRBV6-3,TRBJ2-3,CASSSGLAGGRTDTQYF,TGTGCCAGCAGTAGTGGACTAGCGGGAGGACGCACAGATACGCAGTATTTT
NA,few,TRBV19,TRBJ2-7,CASKLRTGAGTSSYEQYF,TGTGCCAGTAAGTTGAGGACAGGGGCTGGGACTAGCTCCTACGAGCAGTACTTC
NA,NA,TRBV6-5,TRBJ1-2,CASSSGYGYTF,TGTGCCAGCAGTTCAGGCTATGGCTACACCTTC
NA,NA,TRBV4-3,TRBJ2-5,CASSQGAANGETQYF,TGCGCCAGCAGCCAAGGAGCCGCAAACGGAGAGACCCAGTACTTC
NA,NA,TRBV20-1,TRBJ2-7,CSAPVRTYEQYF,TGCAGTGCTCCAGTAAGAACCTACGAGCAGTACTTC
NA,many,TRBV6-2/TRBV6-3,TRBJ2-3,CASSYSSGDTDTQYF,TGTGCCAGCAGTTACTCTAGCGGAGACACAGATACGCAGTATTTT
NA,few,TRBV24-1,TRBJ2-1,CATRGWGPEQFF,TGTGCCACCAGAGGCTGGGGTCCTGAGCAGTTCTTC
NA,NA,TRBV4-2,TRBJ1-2,CASSQNENYGYTF,TGTGCCAGCAGCCAAAACGAAAACTATGGCTACACCTTC
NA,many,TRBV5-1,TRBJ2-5,CASTRAPDSQETQYF,TGCGCCAGCACCCGAGCCCCTGACAGTCAAGAGACCCAGTACTTC
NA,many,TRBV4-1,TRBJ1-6,CASSQGVSPLHF,TGCGCCAGCAGCCAAGGGGTTTCACCCCTCCACTTT
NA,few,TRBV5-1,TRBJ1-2,CASSLGFGGAVYGYTF,TGCGCCAGCAGCTTGGGCTTCGGTGGGGCAGTTTATGGCTACACCTTC
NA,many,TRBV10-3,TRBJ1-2,CAISEGRALNYGYTF,TGTGCCATCAGTGAGGGCAGGGCCTTAAACTATGGCTACACCTTC
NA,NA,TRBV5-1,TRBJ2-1,CASSPRGGSSYNEQFF,TGCGCCAGCAGCCCCCGGGGCGGAAGCTCGTACAATGAGCAGTTCTTC
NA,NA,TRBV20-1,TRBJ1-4,CSARGGAGEKLFF,TGCAGTGCTAGAGGGGGGGCGGGAGAAAAACTGTTTTTT
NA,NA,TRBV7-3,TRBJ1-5,CASSLNSGSLPQHF,TGTGCCAGCAGCTTAAACAGCGGAAGTCTGCCCCAGCATTTT
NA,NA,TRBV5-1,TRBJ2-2,CASSHRSKTNTGELFF,TGCGCCAGCAGCCATCGATCTAAAACCAACACCGGGGAGCTGTTTTTT
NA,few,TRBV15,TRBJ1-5,CATSRDLPGRQPQHF,TGTGCCACCAGCAGAGATCTGCCGGGTAGACAGCCCCAGCATTTT
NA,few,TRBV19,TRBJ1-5,CASGDLQVQHF,TGTGCCAGTGGAGATCTACAGGTCCAGCATTTT
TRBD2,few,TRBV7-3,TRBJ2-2,CASSPGLAGVSGELFF,TGTGCCAGCAGCCCCGGACTAGCGGGAGTTTCCGGGGAGCTGTTTTTT
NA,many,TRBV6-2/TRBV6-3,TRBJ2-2,CASGDWGELFF,TGTGCCAGCGGCGACTGGGGGGAGCTGTTTTTT
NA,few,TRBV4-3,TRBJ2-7,CASSQQVVTYEQYF,TGCGCCAGCAGCCAACAGGTAGTCACCTACGAGCAGTACTTC
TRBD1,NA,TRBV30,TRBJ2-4,CAWRMGQGAGIQYF,TGTGCCTGGAGGATGGGACAGGGGGCGGGCATTCAGTACTTC
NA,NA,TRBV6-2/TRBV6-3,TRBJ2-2,CASSQGLVTGELFF,TGTGCCAGCAGTCAAGGACTTGTCACCGGGGAGCTGTTTTTT
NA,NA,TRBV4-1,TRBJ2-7,CASSQALTGTSSYEQYF,TGCGCCAGCAGCCAAGCTCTGACGGGGACGAGCTCCTACGAGCAGTACTTC
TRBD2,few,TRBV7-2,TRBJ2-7,CASSLAGVASYEQYF,TGTGCCAGCAGCCTAGCGGGAGTTGCTTCCTACGAGCAGTACTTC
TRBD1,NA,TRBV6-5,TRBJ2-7,CASSPGQGFYEQYF,TGTGCCAGCAGTCCCGGACAGGGTTTCTACGAGCAGTACTTC
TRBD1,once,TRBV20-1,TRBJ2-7,CSAPRQGGDEQYF,TGCAGTGCACCCCGACAGGGGGGTGACGAGCAGTACTTC
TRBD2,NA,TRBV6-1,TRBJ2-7,CASSKAGGSYEQYF,TGTGCCAGCAGTAAAGCGGGGGGATCCTACGAGCAGTACTTC
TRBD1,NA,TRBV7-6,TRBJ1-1,CASSPRTGFMNTEAFF,TGTGCCAGCAGCCCAAGGACAGGTTTTATGAACACTGAAGCTTTCTTT
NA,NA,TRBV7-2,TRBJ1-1,CASRRQTNTEAFF,TGTGCCAGCAGACGGCAGACGAACACTGAAGCTTTCTTT
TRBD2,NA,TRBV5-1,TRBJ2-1,CASSSQPPGLRNEQFF,TGCGCCAGCAGCTCCCAACCTCCGGGACTACGCAATGAGCAGTTCTTC
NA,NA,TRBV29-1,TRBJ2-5,CSVDLGETQYF,TGCAGCGTTGACCTAGGGGAGACCCAGTACTTC
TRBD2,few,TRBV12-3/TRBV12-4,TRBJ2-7,CASSFSGRARGYEQYF,TGTGCCAGCAGTTTTAGCGGGAGGGCCAGAGGCTACGAGCAGTACTTC
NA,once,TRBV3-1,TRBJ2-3,CASSPTPGLAQYF,TGTGCCAGCAGCCCAACCCCAGGTCTCGCGCAGTATTTT
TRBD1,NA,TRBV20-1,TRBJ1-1,CSAFRGLGNTEASF,TGCAGTGCTTTCAGGGGGCTTGGGAACACTGAAGCTTCCTTT